This T cell receptor beta chain was found in a study of human thymus T cells. Study-wide findings and caveats: The related literature has documented a marked overlap of thymic repertoires among unrelated individuals. Both thymic and peripheral blood repertoires showed apparently biased V and J usage.

Generated by immunoSEQ multiplex PCR, the TCRdb table keeps only in-frame clones and is missing some. The sample records tens of thousands of clones, 90% to 95% being singletons. Resections from corrective heart surgery provided thymus tissue. The sample donors, healthy Finnish infants, were having corrective surgery for congenital heart defects. CDR3 length: 15 amino acids. Trimming cost V 3 bases and J 6 bases; bases outside gene matches: 10. Germline V lookup: CDR1 SGHNT, CDR2 YYREEE (reference sequence). This clone has a single count. What it binds is unknown. This clonotype was obtained from a girl in the first two years of life with a congenital heart defect but otherwise immunologically healthy. The sample comprised thymus tissue. V is TRBV5-4 and J is TRBJ1-2, with 8 bases identical to TRBD1. The CDR3 sequence: CASSSRTGLIDGYTF. Written as DNA, the CDR3 is TGTGCCAGCAGCTCTCGGACAGGGCTGATTGATGGCTACACCTTC.